Listed here are 13 T cell receptor beta chains from one sample, sequenced in a study of T-cell memory formation after mild COVID-19. From the 5' RACE reads, TCRdb called clonotypes with MiXCR, one entry per CDR3 protein. This sample has hundreds of thousands of distinct CDR3 sequences, with about a sixth found just once. What was sequenced was PBMCs or a T cell subset sorted from them (not recorded which). The receptors were sampled from an adult woman who had mild COVID-19 (a few samples of this study predate the infection). Cell type and time point are not known.

V usage is TRBV7-2 and J usage is TRBJ1-2, with D maybe TRBD1 (6 bases). This CDR3 is 14 amino acids long. Germline CDR1 is SGHTA and CDR2 is FQGNSA. Between the trimmed V and J ends, which lost 4 bases and 0 bases, there was a span of 9 bases. The CDR3 region is CASSSRTANYGYTF. In DNA, the CDR3 is TGTGCCAGCAGCTCTCGGACAGCTAACTATGGCTACACCTTC.

This chain joins TRBV29-1 and TRBJ2-7, with 7 positions matching TRBD1. Germline V gene sequence: CDR1 SQVTM, CDR2 ANQGSEA. With 5 bases clipped from V and 6 bases from J, the junction kept 10 bases outside the gene matches. CDR3 length equals 13 residues. CDR3 DNA sequence: TGCAGCGTTCGACAGGGTGGGAAGGGCGAGCAGTACTTC. Its translation is CSVRQGGKGEQYF.

The chain is built from TRBV24-1 and TRBJ2-1; 10 bases map to TRBD2. The germline V gene encodes CDR1 KGHDR and CDR2 SFDVKD. Trimming at V came to 5 bases and at J to 8 bases, leaving 14 bases not matched to a gene. The CDR3 loop spans 17 amino acids. CDR3 in DNA: TGTGCCACCAGTGCACTTCCCGGGACTAGCGCCGTCGATGAGCAGTTCTTC. Translating gives CATSALPGTSAVDEQFF.

This clonotype was seen more than once but under ten times. The chain combines TRBV5-4 with TRBJ2-3; TRBD2 matches at 12 bases. This CDR3 has 17 amino acids. V was pared by 3 bases and J by 3 bases, with 8 bases of the junction left unmatched. The V gene's germline CDR1 is SGHNT and CDR2 YYREEE (reference sequence). This CDR3 reads CASSSAGLAGGTDTQYF. In DNA, the CDR3 is TGTGCCAGCAGCTCGGCGGGACTAGCGGGTGGGACAGATACGCAGTATTTT.

The V and J genes are TRBV30 and TRBJ2-2, with TRBD2 as a possible D gene (6 bases). Germline V CDR1 and CDR2: GTSNPN, SVGIG (reference sequence). The CDR3 totals 15 residues. Trimming removed 0 bases from V and 3 bases from J, with 11 bases in between. CDR3 sequence reads: CAWSVIGGDTGELFF. The CDR3 DNA reads TGTGCCTGGAGTGTAATCGGGGGTGACACCGGGGAGCTGTTTTTT. The entire variable domain, with the rest obtained from reference TRBV30 and TRBJ2-2, is as follows: SQTIHQWPATLVQPVGSPLSLECTVEGTSNPNLYWYRQAAGRGLQLLFYSVGIGQISSEVPQNLSASRPQDRQFILSSKKLLLSDSGFYLCAWSVIGGDTGELFFGEGSRLTVL.

This sequence joins TRBV12-5 and TRBJ2-7; tentatively, D is TRBD1 or TRBD2 (5 bases each). Trimming removed 6 bases at V and 1 base at J, with 13 bases between. Germline V CDR1 and CDR2: LGHNT, FRNRAP. The length of the CDR3 is 14 residues. The CDR3 nucleotides read TGTGCTAGTGGACCCCCTGAGGGGTCCTACGAGCAGTACTTC. Translating it yields CASGPPEGSYEQYF.

The chain is built from TRBV7-6 and TRBJ2-1; D is unresolved. The CDR3 extends over 17 amino acids. CDR1 is SGHVS and CDR2 is FNYEAQ in the germline V gene. The V gene lost 1 base and the J gene lost 0 bases, with 13 bases spanning the gap. This chain's CDR3 is CASSLVAVLGSYNEQFF. In DNA form, the CDR3 reads TGTGCCAGCAGCTTAGTGGCAGTATTAGGCTCCTACAATGAGCAGTTCTTC.

CDR3 amino acids: CASSLEGALDIQYF. The CDR3 DNA reads as TGTGCCAGCAGCTTAGAGGGGGCTTTGGACATTCAGTACTTC. The V call is TRBV7-8, the J call TRBJ2-4; 7 nucleotides match TRBD1. The ends lost 1 base at V and 8 bases at J; junction bases unmatched: 5. The CDR3 contains 14 residues. CDR1 and CDR2 from the germline V gene are SGHVS and FQNEAQ.

This clonotype has a handful of counts. This sequence joins TRBV6-1 and TRBJ2-7, with TRBD2 identical over 8 bases. The CDR3 has 15 residues. With V trimmed by 3 bases and J by 2 bases, 6 bases remained unmatched. Germline V gene data show CDR1 as MNHNS and CDR2 as SASEGT. The CDR3 loop is CASSEVSGVPYEQYF. The CDR3 region has the DNA TGTGCCAGCAGTGAGGTTAGCGGGGTCCCCTACGAGCAGTACTTC.

The V gene is TRBV2, the J gene TRBJ2-3; 11 bases fit TRBD2. The V gene end was trimmed by 8 bases and the J gene end by 4 bases; junction bases not matched to a gene: 8. The length of the CDR3 is 15 residues. CDR1 SNHLY and CDR2 FYNNEI come from the germline V gene. The chain's CDR3 is CASGRSGGEADTQYF. CDR3 coding DNA: TGTGCCAGCGGACGTAGCGGGGGGGAGGCAGATACGCAGTATTTT.

The chain carries TRBV30 and TRBJ2-6; 8 bases are shared with TRBD1. CDR1 is GTSNPN and CDR2 is SVGIG in the germline V gene (reference sequence). Unmatched junction bases numbered 20, after V lost 3 bases and J lost 4 bases. The CDR3 runs to 20 residues. Written as DNA, the CDR3 is TGTGCCTGGAGCGCCAAACGCGCAGGGGGCGCGACTTCCGGGGCCAACGTCCTGACTTTC. This gives the protein CAWSAKRAGGATSGANVLTF.

Ten or more counts support this clonotype. The chain joins TRBV24-1 to TRBJ2-5; 12 nucleotides match TRBD2. From germline, CDR1 is KGHDR and CDR2 SFDVKD. The CDR3 is made up of 16 amino acids. Trimming at V came to 7 bases and at J to 1 base, leaving 6 bases not matched to a gene. Here the CDR3 reads CATRGTGLAGQETQYF. The CDR3 DNA follows: TGTGCCACCAGGGGGACGGGACTAGCGGGCCAAGAGACCCAGTACTTC.

This rearrangement joins TRBV12-3 or TRBV12-4 to TRBJ1-1; possibly TRBD1 for D (6 bases). Trimming pared 7 bases from V and 5 bases from J, leaving 20 bases between. CDR3 size: 15 residues. CDR3 in DNA: TGTGCCAGCACAATCTTGGGGAACAGGGAAACTGAAGCTTTCTTT. Translating gives CASTILGNRETEAFF.